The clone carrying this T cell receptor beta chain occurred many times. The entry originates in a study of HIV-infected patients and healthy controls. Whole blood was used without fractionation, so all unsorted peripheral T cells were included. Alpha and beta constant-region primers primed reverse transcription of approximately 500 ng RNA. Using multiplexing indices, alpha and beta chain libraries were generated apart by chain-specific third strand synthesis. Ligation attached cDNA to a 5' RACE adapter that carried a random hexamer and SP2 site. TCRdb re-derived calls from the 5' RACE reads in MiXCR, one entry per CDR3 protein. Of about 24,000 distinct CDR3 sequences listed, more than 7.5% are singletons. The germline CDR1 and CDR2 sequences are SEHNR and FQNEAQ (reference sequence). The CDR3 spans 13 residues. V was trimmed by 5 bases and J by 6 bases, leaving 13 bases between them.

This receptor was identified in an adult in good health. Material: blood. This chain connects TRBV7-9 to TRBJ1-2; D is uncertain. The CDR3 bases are TGTGCCAGCAGCCCCCCTGGGAGAGATGGCTACACCTTC. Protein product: CASSPPGRDGYTF.